This is a list of T cell receptor beta chains from one sample in a study of regulatory T cells in long-lasting Graves disease. TCRdb reprocessed the multiplex PCR reads via MiXCR and lists one record per CDR3 protein. The sample has hundreds of thousands of distinct CDR3 sequences, more than 20% seen once. Sequencing was performed on peripheral blood mononuclear cells (PBMCs), taken when the disease was refractory, from a patient treated with antithyroid drugs. These receptors were taken from a female donor with Graves disease. The CDR3 runs from the conserved cysteine through the conserved F or W.

V gene	J gene	CDR3 protein
TRBV27	TRBJ2-3	CASSSQGGDTQYF
TRBV12-3/TRBV12-4	TRBJ2-7	CASSPTGRLRKQYF
TRBV7-8	TRBJ1-5	CASSLEAGEQPQHF
TRBV5-1	TRBJ2-7	CASSVGTGTGYEQYF
TRBV7-3	TRBJ2-2	CASSLESGNTGELFF
TRBV6-1	TRBJ2-7	CASSTMTGRYEQYF
TRBV12-3/TRBV12-4	TRBJ1-2	CASSPRFTGGGYTF
TRBV30	TRBJ2-7	CAWSGRLAGVDEQYF
TRBV5-1	TRBJ2-7	CASSLGIGTYEQYF
TRBV11-2	TRBJ2-1	CASRRLAGGRYNEQFF
TRBV7-9	TRBJ2-7	CASYPGTSGNSYEQYF
TRBV12-3/TRBV12-4	TRBJ1-3	CASSFAGTGGGNTIYF
TRBV29-1	TRBJ1-1	CSVEVAGYAEAFF
TRBV6-1	TRBJ1-1	CASSLKQGNTEAFF
TRBV6-1	TRBJ2-7	CASIKGLAGVFEQYF
TRBV4-2	TRBJ1-2	CASSQDGEYGYTF
TRBV6-5	TRBJ2-7	CASSYAGALYEQYF
TRBV29-1	TRBJ1-1	CSVDGQGMNTEAFF
TRBV5-6	TRBJ2-5	CASSFSGGVETQYF
TRBV28	TRBJ2-1	CASSSGFGTSGTYNEQFF
TRBV6-1	TRBJ2-2	CASSPAGGAGELFF